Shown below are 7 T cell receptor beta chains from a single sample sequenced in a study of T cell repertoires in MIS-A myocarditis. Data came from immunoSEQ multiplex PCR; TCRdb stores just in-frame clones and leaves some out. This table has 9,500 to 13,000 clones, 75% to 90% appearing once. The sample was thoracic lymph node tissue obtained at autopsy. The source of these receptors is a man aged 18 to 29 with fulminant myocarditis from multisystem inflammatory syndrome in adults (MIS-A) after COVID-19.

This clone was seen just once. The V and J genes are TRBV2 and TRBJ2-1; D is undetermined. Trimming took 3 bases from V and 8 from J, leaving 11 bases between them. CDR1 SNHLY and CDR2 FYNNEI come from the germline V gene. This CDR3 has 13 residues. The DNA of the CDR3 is TGTGCCAGCAGTGAGAACGCCTGGGATGAGCAGTTCTTC. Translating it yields CASSENAWDEQFF. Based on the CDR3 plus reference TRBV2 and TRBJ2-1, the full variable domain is EPEVTQTPSHQVTQMGQEVILRCVPISNHLYFYWYRQILGQKVEFLVSFYNNEISEKSEIFDDQFSVERPDGSNFTLKIRSTKLEDSAMYFCASSENAWDEQFFGPGTRLTVL.

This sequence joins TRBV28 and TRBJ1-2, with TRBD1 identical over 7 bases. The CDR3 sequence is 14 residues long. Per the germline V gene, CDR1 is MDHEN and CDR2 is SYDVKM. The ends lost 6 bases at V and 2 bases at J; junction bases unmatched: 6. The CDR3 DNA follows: TGTGCCAGCAGCCCTACGACAGGGAACTATGGCTACACCTTC. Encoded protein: CASSPTTGNYGYTF.

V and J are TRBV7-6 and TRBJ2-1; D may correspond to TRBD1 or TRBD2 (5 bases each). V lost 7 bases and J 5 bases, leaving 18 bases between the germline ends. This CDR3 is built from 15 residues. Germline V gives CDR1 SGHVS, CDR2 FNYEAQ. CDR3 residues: CASTLGVGDNNEQFF. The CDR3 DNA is TGTGCCAGCACCCTGGGGGTAGGGGATAACAATGAGCAGTTCTTC.

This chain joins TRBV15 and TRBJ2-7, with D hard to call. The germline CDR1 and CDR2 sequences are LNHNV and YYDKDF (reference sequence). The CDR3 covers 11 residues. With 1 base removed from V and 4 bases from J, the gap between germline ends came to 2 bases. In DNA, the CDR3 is TGTGCCACCAGCAGAGGATACGAGCAGTACTTC. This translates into CATSRGYEQYF.

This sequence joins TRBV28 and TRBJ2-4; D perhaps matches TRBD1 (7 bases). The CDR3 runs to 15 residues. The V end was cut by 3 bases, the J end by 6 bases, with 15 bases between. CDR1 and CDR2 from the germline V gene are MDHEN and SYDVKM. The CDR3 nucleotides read TGTGCCAGCAGTTTGCAGGGGGAGGTATTAAACATTCAGTACTTC. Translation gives CASSLQGEVLNIQYF. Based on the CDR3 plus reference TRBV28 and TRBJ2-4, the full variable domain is DVKVTQSSRYLVKRTGEKVFLECVQDMDHENMFWYRQDPGLGLRLIYFSYDVKMKEKGDIPEGYSVSREKKERFSLILESASTNQTSMYLCASSLQGEVLNIQYFGAGTRLSVL.

In DNA, the CDR3 is TGTGCCAGCAGGGACAGGGGGCGGGAAGGTGAAAAACTGTTTTTT. It yields the protein CASRDRGREGEKLFF. The genes are TRBV28 and TRBJ1-4, with 11 nucleotides matching TRBD1. CDR3 size: 15 residues. The junction had 7 bases not matched to a gene; V was cut back by 6 bases and J by 7 bases. Germline assignment: CDR1 MDHEN and CDR2 SYDVKM.

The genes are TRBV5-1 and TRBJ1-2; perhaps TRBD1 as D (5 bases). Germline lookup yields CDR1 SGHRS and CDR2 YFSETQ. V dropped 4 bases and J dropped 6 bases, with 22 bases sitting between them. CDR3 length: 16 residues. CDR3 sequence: CASSRDRTGGADGYTF. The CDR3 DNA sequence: TGCGCCAGCAGCCGAGATCGGACCGGGGGTGCGGATGGCTACACCTTC.